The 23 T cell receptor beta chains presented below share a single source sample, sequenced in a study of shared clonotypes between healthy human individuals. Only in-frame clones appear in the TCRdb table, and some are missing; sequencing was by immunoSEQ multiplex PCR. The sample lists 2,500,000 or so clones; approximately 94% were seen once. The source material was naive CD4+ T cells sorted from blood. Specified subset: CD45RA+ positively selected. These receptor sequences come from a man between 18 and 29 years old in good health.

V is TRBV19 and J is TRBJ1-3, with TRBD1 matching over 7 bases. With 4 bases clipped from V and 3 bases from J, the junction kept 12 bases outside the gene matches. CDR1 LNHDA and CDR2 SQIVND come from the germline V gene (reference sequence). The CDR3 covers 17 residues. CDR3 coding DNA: TGTGCCAGTAGTACGAATAAGGGACAGAGCTATGGAAACACCATATATTTT. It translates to CASSTNKGQSYGNTIYF.

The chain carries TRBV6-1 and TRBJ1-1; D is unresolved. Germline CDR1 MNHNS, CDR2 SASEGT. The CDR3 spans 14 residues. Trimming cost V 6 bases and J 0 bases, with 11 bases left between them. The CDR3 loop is CASRDKVMNTEAFF. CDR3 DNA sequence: TGTGCCAGCAGGGATAAGGTCATGAACACTGAAGCTTTCTTT.

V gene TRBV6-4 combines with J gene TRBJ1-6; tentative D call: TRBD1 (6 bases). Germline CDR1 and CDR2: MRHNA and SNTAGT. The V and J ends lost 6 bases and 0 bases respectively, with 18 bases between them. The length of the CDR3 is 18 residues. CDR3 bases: TGTGCCAGCAGGGGAGAATGGGGGCAGAGCTCCTATAATTCACCCCTCCACTTT. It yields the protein CASRGEWGQSSYNSPLHF.

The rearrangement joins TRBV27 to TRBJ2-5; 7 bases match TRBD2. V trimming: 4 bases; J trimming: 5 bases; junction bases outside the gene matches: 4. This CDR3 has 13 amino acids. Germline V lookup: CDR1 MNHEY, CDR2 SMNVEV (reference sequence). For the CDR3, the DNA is TGTGCCAGCAGTTCGGGAGGCTGGGAGACCCAGTACTTC. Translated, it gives CASSSGGWETQYF.

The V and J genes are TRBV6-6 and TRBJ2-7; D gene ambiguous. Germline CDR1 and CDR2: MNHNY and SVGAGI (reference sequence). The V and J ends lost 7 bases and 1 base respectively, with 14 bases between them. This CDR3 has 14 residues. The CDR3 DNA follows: TGTGCCAGCACGACCCAGTACCCATCCTACGAGCAGTACTTC. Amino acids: CASTTQYPSYEQYF.

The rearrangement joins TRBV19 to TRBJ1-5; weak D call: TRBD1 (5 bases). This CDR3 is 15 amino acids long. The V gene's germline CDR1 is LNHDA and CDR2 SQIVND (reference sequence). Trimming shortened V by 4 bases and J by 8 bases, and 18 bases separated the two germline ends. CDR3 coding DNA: TGTGCCAGTAGTAATACTTGGGGCCTTCGGGAGCCCCAGCATTTT. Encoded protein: CASSNTWGLREPQHF.

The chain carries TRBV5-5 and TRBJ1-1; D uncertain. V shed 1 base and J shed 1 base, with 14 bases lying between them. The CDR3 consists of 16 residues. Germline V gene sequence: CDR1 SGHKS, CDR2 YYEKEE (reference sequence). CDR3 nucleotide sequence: TGTGCCAGCAGCTTGAGGGAGTGGGGTGGGAACACTGAAGCTTTCTTT. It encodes CASSLREWGGNTEAFF. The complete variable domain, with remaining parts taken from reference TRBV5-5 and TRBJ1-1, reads DAGVTQSPTHLIKTRGQQVTLRCSPISGHKSVSWYQQVLGQGPQFIFQYYEKEERGRGNFPDRFSARQFPNYSSELNVNALLLGDSALYLCASSLREWGGNTEAFFGQGTRLTVV.

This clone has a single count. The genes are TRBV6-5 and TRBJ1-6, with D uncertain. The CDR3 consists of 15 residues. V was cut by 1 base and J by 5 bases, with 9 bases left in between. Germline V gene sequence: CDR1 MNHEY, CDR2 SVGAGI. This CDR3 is CASSYYSSNNSPLHF. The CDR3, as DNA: TGTGCCAGCAGTTACTACTCCAGCAATAATTCACCCCTCCACTTT.

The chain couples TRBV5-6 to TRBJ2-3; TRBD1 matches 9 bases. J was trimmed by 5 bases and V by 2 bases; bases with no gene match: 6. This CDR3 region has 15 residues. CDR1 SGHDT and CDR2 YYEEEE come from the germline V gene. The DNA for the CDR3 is TGTGCCAGCAGCTTCCTACAGGGGGCCAAAGATACGCAGTATTTT. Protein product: CASSFLQGAKDTQYF. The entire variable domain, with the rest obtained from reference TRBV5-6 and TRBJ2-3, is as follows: DAGVTQSPTHLIKTRGQQVTLRCSPKSGHDTVSWYQQALGQGPQFIFQYYEEEERQRGNFPDRFSGHQFPNYSSELNVNALLLGDSALYLCASSFLQGAKDTQYFGPGTRLTVL.

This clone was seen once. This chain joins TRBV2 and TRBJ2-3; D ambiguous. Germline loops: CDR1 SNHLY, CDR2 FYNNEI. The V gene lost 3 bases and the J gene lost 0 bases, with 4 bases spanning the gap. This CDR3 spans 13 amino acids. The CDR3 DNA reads TGTGCCAGCAGTGAGTCTAGCACAGATACGCAGTATTTT. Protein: CASSESSTDTQYF.

This chain's CDR3 is CASSLGARQGHYEQYF. The CDR3 DNA is TGTGCCAGCAGCTTAGGGGCTCGGCAGGGGCACTACGAGCAGTACTTC. This chain connects TRBV7-9 to TRBJ2-7; D is possibly TRBD1 (6 bases). CDR3 size: 16 residues. Per the germline V gene, CDR1 is SEHNR and CDR2 is FQNEAQ (reference sequence). The V end lost 1 base, the J end lost 3 bases, and 16 bases lay between the germline ends.

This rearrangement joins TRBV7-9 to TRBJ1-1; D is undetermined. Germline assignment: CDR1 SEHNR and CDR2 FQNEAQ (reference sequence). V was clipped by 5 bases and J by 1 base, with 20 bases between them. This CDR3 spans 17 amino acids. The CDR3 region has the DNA TGTGCCAGCAGCAAAATTGTAGTGGAGCTAAGGAACACTGAAGCTTTCTTT. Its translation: CASSKIVVELRNTEAFF.

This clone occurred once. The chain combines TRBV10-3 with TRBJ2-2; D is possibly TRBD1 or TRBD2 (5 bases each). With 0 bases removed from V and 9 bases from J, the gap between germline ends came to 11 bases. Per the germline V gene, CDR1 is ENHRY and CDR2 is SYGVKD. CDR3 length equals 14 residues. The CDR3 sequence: CAISESGESRELFF. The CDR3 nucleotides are TGTGCCATCAGTGAGTCGGGGGAGTCTAGGGAGCTGTTTTTT.

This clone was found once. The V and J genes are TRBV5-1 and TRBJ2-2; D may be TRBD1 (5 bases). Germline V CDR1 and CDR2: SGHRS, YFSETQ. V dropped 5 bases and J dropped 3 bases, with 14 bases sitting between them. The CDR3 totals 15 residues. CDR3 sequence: CASSQGSVDTGELFF. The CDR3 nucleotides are TGCGCCAGCAGTCAGGGTTCCGTGGACACCGGGGAGCTGTTTTTT.

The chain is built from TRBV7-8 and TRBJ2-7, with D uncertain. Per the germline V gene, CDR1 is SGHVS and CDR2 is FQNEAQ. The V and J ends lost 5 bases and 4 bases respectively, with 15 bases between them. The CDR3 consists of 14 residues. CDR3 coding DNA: TGTGCCAGCAGCAGATTTGAGACAACTTACGAGCAGTACTTC. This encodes CASSRFETTYEQYF.

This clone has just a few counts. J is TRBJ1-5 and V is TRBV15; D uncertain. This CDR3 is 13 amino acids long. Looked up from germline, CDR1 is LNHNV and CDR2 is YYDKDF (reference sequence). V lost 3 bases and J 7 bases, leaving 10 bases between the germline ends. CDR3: CATSSREGQPQHF. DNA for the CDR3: TGTGCCACCAGCAGCCGGGAGGGCCAGCCCCAGCATTTT.

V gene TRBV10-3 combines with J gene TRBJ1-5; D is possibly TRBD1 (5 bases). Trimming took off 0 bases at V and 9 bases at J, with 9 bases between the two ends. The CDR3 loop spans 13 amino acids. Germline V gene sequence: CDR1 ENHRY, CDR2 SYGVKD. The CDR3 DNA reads TGTGCCATCAGTGAGTCAACAGGTTCGCCCCAGCATTTT. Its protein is CAISESTGSPQHF.

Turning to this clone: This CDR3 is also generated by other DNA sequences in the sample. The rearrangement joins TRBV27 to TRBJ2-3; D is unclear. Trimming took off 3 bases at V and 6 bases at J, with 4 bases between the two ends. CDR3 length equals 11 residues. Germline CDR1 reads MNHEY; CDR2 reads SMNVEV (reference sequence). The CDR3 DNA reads TGTGCCAGCAGTTTTTTGGATACGCAGTATTTT. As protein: CASSFLDTQYF.

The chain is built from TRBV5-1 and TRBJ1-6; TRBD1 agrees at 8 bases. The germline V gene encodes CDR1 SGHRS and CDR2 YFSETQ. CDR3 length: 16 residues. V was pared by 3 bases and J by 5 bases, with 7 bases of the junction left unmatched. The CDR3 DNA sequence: TGCGCCAGCAGCTCAACAGGGGGTGGGAATAATTCACCCCTCCACTTT. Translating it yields CASSSTGGGNNSPLHF. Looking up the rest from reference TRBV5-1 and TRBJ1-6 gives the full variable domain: KAGVTQTPRYLIKTRGQQVTLSCSPISGHRSVSWYQQTPGQGLQFLFEYFSETQRNKGNFPGRFSGRQFSNSRSEMNVSTLELGDSALYLCASSSTGGGNNSPLHFGNGTRLTVT.

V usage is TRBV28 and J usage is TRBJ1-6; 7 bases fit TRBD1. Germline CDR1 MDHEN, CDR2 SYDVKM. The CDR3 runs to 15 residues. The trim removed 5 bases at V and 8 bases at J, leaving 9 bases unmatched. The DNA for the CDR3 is TGTGCCAGCAGTCCCCCTGGGACAGTCTATTCACCCCTCCACTTT. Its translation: CASSPPGTVYSPLHF.

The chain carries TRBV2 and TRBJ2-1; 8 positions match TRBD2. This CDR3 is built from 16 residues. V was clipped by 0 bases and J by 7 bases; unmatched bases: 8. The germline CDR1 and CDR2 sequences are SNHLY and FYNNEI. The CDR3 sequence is CASSEAGRGGWNEQFF. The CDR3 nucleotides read TGTGCCAGCAGTGAAGCGGGACGGGGGGGTTGGAATGAGCAGTTCTTC.

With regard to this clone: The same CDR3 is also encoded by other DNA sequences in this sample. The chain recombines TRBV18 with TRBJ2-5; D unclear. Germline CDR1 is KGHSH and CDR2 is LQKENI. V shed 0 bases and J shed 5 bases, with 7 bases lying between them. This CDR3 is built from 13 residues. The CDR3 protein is CASSPPSQETQYF. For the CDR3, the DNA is TGTGCCAGCTCACCACCCTCCCAGGAGACCCAGTACTTC.

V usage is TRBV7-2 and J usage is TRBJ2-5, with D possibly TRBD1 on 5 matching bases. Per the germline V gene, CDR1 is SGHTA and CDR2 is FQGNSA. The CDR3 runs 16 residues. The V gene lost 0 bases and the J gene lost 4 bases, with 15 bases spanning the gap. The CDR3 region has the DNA TGTGCCAGCAGCTTAGCGGGTCGGGTTGGGGCAGAGACCCAGTACTTC. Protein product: CASSLAGRVGAETQYF.